This passage covers 30 T cell receptor beta chains from one sample sequenced in a study of Tregs in tolerant kidney transplant recipients. Here immunoSEQ multiplex PCR was the method, and the copy in TCRdb shows in-frame clones only, minus some. The sample data list tens of thousands of clones. The nonmyeloablative bone marrow transplants came from related graft donors, with transient mixed chimerism. The sequencing used CD4+ T cells from blood (PBMCs), collected 24 months after the transplant. The receptors were gathered from a human patient who received a combined kidney and bone marrow transplant. These T cells may partly come from the graft donor.

Comments on this clone: The read is 3 residues too short to cover the CDR3 end, so that end is filled in from the germline J gene. The rearrangement joins TRBV4-1 to TRBJ1-4; 7 bases are a match to TRBD1. The V and J ends lost 0 bases and 8 bases, in that order; junction bases with no gene match: 9. The length of the CDR3 is 16 residues. Per the germline V gene, CDR1 is MGHRA and CDR2 is YSYEKL. Here the CDR3 reads CASSQEGQVRGEKLFF. CDR3 DNA, as far as it was read: TGCGCCAGCAGCCAAGAAGGACAGGTCCGGGGAGAAAAA.

As concerns this clone: Read coverage stops 3 residues before the CDR3 terminus; the germline J gene supplies the remainder. V and J are TRBV2 and TRBJ2-7; 7 bases line up with TRBD1. The V segment lost 11 bases and the J segment 0 bases; nucleotides outside the gene matches: 10. CDR1 is SNHLY, CDR2 FYNNEI, per germline. The CDR3 runs to 14 residues. The part of the CDR3 DNA that was read is TGTGCCGGTCCGAGACAGGGCGACTCCTACGAG. Amino acid sequence: CAGPRQGDSYE. The full CDR3 reads CAGPRQGDSYEQYF. Combining the CDR3 with reference TRBV2 and TRBJ2-7 gives the whole variable domain EPEVTQTPSHQVTQMGQEVILRCVPISNHLYFYWYRQILGQKVEFLVSFYNNEISEKSEIFDDQFSVERPDGSNFTLKIRSTKLEDSAMYFCAGPRQGDSYEQYFGPGTRLTVT.

About this clone: The read stops 3 residues short of the end of the CDR3; the missing end is completed from the germline J gene. This chain links TRBV18 with TRBJ2-7; D is possibly TRBD2 (5 bases). V lost 2 bases, J lost 2 bases, and 10 bases lay in between. Germline CDR1 KGHSH, CDR2 LQKENI. This CDR3 is built from 14 residues. The sequenced part of the CDR3 DNA is TGTGCCAGCTCACCAAGGACGGGGACCTACGAG. Its translation: CASSPRTGTYE. The complete CDR3 reads CASSPRTGTYEQYF.

Turning to this clone: The CDR3 end falls 3 residues outside the read, so it is completed with the germline J gene. The genes are TRBV30 and TRBJ1-5; 10 bases fit TRBD1. The J segment lost 0 bases and the V segment lost 0 bases, leaving 5 bases of the junction unmatched. The CDR3 covers 17 residues. Germline lookup yields CDR1 GTSNPN and CDR2 SVGIG (reference sequence). The part of the CDR3 DNA that was read is TGTGCCTGGAGTGTCACGGACAGGGGGACTAGCAATCAGCCC. Amino acid sequence: CAWSVTDRGTSNQP. The full CDR3 reads CAWSVTDRGTSNQPQHF.

With respect to this clone: The sequence runs out 3 residues before the end of the CDR3; the remainder is reconstructed from the germline J gene. This chain connects TRBV18 to TRBJ2-5; 10 nucleotides agree with TRBD1. Looked up from germline, CDR1 is KGHSH and CDR2 is LQKENI. J was trimmed by 4 bases and V by 4 bases; bases with no gene match: 9. The CDR3 covers 16 residues. The CDR3 loop reads CASSLTGGGSGETQYF. The covered CDR3 bases are TGTGCCAGCTCACTGACAGGGGGCGGTTCAGGAGAGACC. Based on the CDR3 plus reference TRBV18 and TRBJ2-5, the full variable domain is NAGVMQNPRHLVRRRGQEARLRCSPMKGHSHVYWYRQLPEEGLKFMVYLQKENIIDESGMPKERFSAEFPKEGPSILRIQQVVRGDSAAYFCASSLTGGGSGETQYFGPGTRLLVL.

Worth noting for this clone: The CDR3 is cut off 3 residues early in the read; its end comes from the germline J gene. This chain connects TRBV5-1 to TRBJ1-1; 7 bases are shared with TRBD1. This CDR3 is built from 14 residues. V dropped 0 bases and J dropped 4; count of bases not matched to a gene: 3. Germline V gives CDR1 SGHRS, CDR2 YFSETQ. CDR3 in amino acids: CASSLGSGGTEAFF. The CDR3 DNA, read in part, is TGCGCCAGCAGCTTGGGTTCAGGGGGCACTGAA.

A note on this clone: The sequenced fragment ends 3 residues before the CDR3 boundary, so the rest is inferred from the germline J gene. This chain links TRBV18 with TRBJ1-2, with TRBD1 matching 9 bases. Germline trimming cut 3 bases from V and 7 bases from J; bases unmatched to any gene: 12. Germline CDR1 reads KGHSH; CDR2 reads LQKENI. The CDR3 loop spans 16 amino acids. The CDR3 spells CASSPPGTGISSGYTF. The covered CDR3 bases are TGTGCCAGCTCACCTCCCGGGACAGGGATCTCTAGTGGC.

As to this clone: The read finishes 3 residues shy of the CDR3 end, and the germline J gene is used to complete it. V gene TRBV9 combines with J gene TRBJ2-5, with 7 positions matching TRBD1. CDR3 size: 16 residues. The trim removed 4 bases at V and 4 bases at J, leaving 13 bases unmatched. CDR1 and CDR2 from the germline V gene are SGDLS and YYNGEE. The sequenced CDR3 bases are TGTGCCAGCAGCACCCGCAAGACAGGGAACTCAGAGACC. Translation: CASSTRKTGNSET. The whole CDR3 protein is CASSTRKTGNSETQYF.

Regarding this clone: The read is 3 residues too short to cover the CDR3 end, so that end is filled in from the germline J gene. The chain has TRBV5-3 and TRBJ2-7; maybe TRBD1 (6 bases). TRBV5-3 has ORF status, its function being uncertain. V was cut by 2 bases and J by 6 bases, with 21 bases left in between. The CDR3 sequence is 16 residues long. CDR3 bases read: TGTGCCAGAAGCTTCATAGGATTGGGGGCCGAGGCCGAG. It yields the protein CARSFIGLGAEAE. In full, the CDR3 is CARSFIGLGAEAEQYF.

As to this clone: The missing CDR3 end, 3 residues past where the read stops, is filled in from the germline J gene. The chain recombines TRBV20-1 with TRBJ2-3; 7 positions match TRBD2. Per the germline V gene, CDR1 is DFQATT and CDR2 is SNEGSKA (reference sequence). The CDR3 runs 13 residues. V was pared by 0 bases and J by 8 bases, with 5 bases of the junction left unmatched. CDR3 bases read: TGCAGTGCTAGAGAGACTAGCCGGGGTACG. It translates to CSARETSRGT. The CDR3 in full is CSARETSRGTQYF.

Of note for this clone: The read ends 3 residues before the CDR3 terminus; that terminus is restored from the germline J gene. The chain joins TRBV18 to TRBJ2-4; 11 bases fit TRBD2. The germline CDR1 and CDR2 sequences are KGHSH and LQKENI. The trim removed 3 bases at V and 6 bases at J, leaving 1 base unmatched. This CDR3 spans 14 amino acids. CDR3 in amino acids: CASSPGTSGNIQYF. Incomplete CDR3 DNA: TGTGCCAGCTCACCCGGGACTAGCGGAAACATT.

In regard to this clone: The CDR3 end falls 3 residues outside the read, so it is completed with the germline J gene. The rearrangement joins TRBV5-1 to TRBJ2-2; 9 bases agree with TRBD2. This CDR3 has 13 residues. Germline CDR1 SGHRS, CDR2 YFSETQ. The V gene end was trimmed by 5 bases and the J gene end by 4 bases; junction bases not matched to a gene: 0. CDR3 protein: CASRLAGTGELFF. The part of the CDR3 DNA that was read is TGCGCCAGCAGACTAGCGGGCACCGGGGAG.

In the case of this clone: The read ends 3 residues early relative to the CDR3; the germline J gene fills the gap. The V and J genes are TRBV7-2 and TRBJ2-2, with 7 nucleotides matching TRBD1. This CDR3 has 15 amino acids. Trimming at V came to 5 bases and at J to 5 bases, leaving 8 bases not matched to a gene. Germline CDR1 reads SGHTA; CDR2 reads FQGNSA. The sequenced part of the CDR3 DNA is TGTGCCAGCAGCCCGGACAGGTTATTGACCGGGGAG. Amino acid sequence: CASSPDRLLTGE. Given in full, the CDR3 is CASSPDRLLTGELFF.

Incomplete CDR3 DNA: TGTGCCAGCACCCCCGGGAGGGCGGGAGGGCCGAGCGAG. This encodes CASTPGRAGGPSE. The entire CDR3 is CASTPGRAGGPSEQYF. This rearrangement joins TRBV2 to TRBJ2-7; 9 bases fit TRBD2. The read ends 3 residues shy of where the CDR3 ends; the end is completed using the germline J gene. The CDR3 totals 16 residues. The germline CDR1 and CDR2 sequences are SNHLY and FYNNEI. With 7 bases clipped from V and 6 bases from J, the junction kept 16 bases outside the gene matches. Together with reference TRBV2 and TRBJ2-7, the CDR3 gives the full variable domain: EPEVTQTPSHQVTQMGQEVILRCVPISNHLYFYWYRQILGQKVEFLVSFYNNEISEKSEIFDDQFSVERPDGSNFTLKIRSTKLEDSAMYFCASTPGRAGGPSEQYFGPGTRLTVT.

On this clone itself: The read terminates 3 residues ahead of where the CDR3 ends, so the germline J gene completes it. The chain links TRBV20-1 to TRBJ2-2; 7 positions match TRBD2. J gave up 4 bases and V 3 bases, and 8 bases lay outside the gene matches. Germline V gene lookup returns CDR1 DFQATT and CDR2 SNEGSKA (reference sequence). The CDR3 runs to 15 residues. The chain's CDR3 is CSASPGSGPTGELFF. The sequenced part of the CDR3 DNA is TGCAGTGCTAGTCCCGGTAGCGGGCCCACCGGGGAG.

As concerns this clone: The sequence runs out 3 residues before the end of the CDR3; the remainder is reconstructed from the germline J gene. The chain has TRBV10-3 and TRBJ2-7, with TRBD2 identical over 9 bases. CDR1 and CDR2 (germline): ENHRY, SYGVKD. The CDR3 is 14 residues long. With 8 bases clipped from V and 4 bases from J, the junction kept 9 bases outside the gene matches. CDR3 DNA (partial): TGTGCCATCGGAACAGCGGGAGGAGGGTACGAG. Translating gives CAIGTAGGGYE. The full CDR3 protein reads CAIGTAGGGYEQYF.

The sequenced part of the CDR3 DNA is TGTGCCAGCAGCTTACCGGGACAGGGCGACAATGAG. It translates to CASSLPGQGDNE. From start to end, the CDR3 is CASSLPGQGDNEQFF. V gene TRBV5-6 combines with J gene TRBJ2-1; 9 bases map to TRBD1. Read coverage stops 3 residues before the CDR3 terminus; the germline J gene supplies the remainder. The junction had 5 bases not matched to a gene; V was cut back by 2 bases and J by 5 bases. Per the germline V gene, CDR1 is SGHDT and CDR2 is YYEEEE. CDR3 length equals 15 residues.

About this clone: The sequenced fragment ends 3 residues before the CDR3 boundary, so the rest is inferred from the germline J gene. This rearrangement joins TRBV24-1 to TRBJ2-1; D gene uncertain. Deletions cut 7 bases from V and 4 bases from J, with 7 bases between. The CDR3 covers 12 residues. In germline, CDR1 is KGHDR, CDR2 SFDVKD. The part of the CDR3 DNA that was read is TGTGCCACCAGGGCAGATTACAATGAG. Its translation: CATRADYNE. The entire CDR3 reads CATRADYNEQFF.

Incomplete CDR3 DNA: TGTGCCAGCAGCTTAAGCAGGGGTAATCAGCCC. It yields the protein CASSLSRGNQP. The whole CDR3 is CASSLSRGNQPQHF. V is TRBV7-2 and J is TRBJ1-5, with D perhaps matching TRBD1 (6 bases). The read falls 3 residues short of the CDR3 end, and the missing part is taken from the germline J gene. The germline V and J ends were trimmed by 2 bases and 4 bases, with 9 bases remaining between them. This CDR3 is 14 amino acids long. The germline CDR1 and CDR2 sequences are SGHTA and FQGNSA.

To note about this clone: Sequencing ends 3 residues short of the CDR3 end; the germline J gene provides the rest. The V gene is TRBV10-3, the J gene TRBJ2-1, with 7 bases that match TRBD2. This CDR3 region has 15 residues. Germline CDR1 ENHRY, CDR2 SYGVKD. J was trimmed by 4 bases and V by 6 bases; bases with no gene match: 9. The CDR3 here is CAISNQAGSYNEQFF. CDR3 DNA, as far as it was read: TGTGCCATCAGCAACCAAGCGGGATCTTACAATGAG.

Regarding this clone: Read sequence stops 3 residues before the CDR3 end, and the germline J gene provides the missing end. V is TRBV6-2 or TRBV6-3 and J is TRBJ1-3, with TRBD1 as a possible D gene (6 bases). CDR1 and CDR2 (germline): MNHEY, SVGEGT. The CDR3 consists of 14 residues. Trimming took off 2 bases at V and 2 bases at J, with 7 bases between the two ends. The covered CDR3 bases are TGTGCCAGCAGTTACGGGGGCACTGGAAACACC. Protein sequence: CASSYGGTGNT. The whole CDR3 region reads CASSYGGTGNTIYF.

Regarding this clone: The observed sequence ends 3 residues before the CDR3 terminus, with the missing tail filled in from the germline J gene. V usage is TRBV7-9 and J usage is TRBJ2-3; tentative D call: TRBD1 (5 bases). Looked up from germline, CDR1 is SEHNR and CDR2 is FQNEAQ (reference sequence). V was cut by 1 base and J by 0 bases, with 8 bases left in between. The CDR3 covers 15 residues. The CDR3 sequence: CASSLGQGSTDTQYF. The CDR3 bases that were read are TGTGCCAGCAGCTTAGGCCAGGGTAGCACAGATACG.

CDR3 bases read: TGTGCCAGCAGCTTCAGGACAGGCTATGGC. Protein sequence: CASSFRTGYG. The complete CDR3 reads CASSFRTGYGYTF. The chain employs TRBV11-1 and TRBJ1-2, with TRBD1 identical over 7 bases. The CDR3 is cut off 3 residues early in the read; its end comes from the germline J gene. V lost 3 bases, J lost 4 bases, and 2 bases stayed unmatched. Per the germline V gene, CDR1 is SGHAT and CDR2 is FQDESV (reference sequence). This CDR3 spans 13 amino acids.

As regards this clone: The CDR3 is cut off 3 residues early in the read; its end comes from the germline J gene. This rearrangement joins TRBV5-1 to TRBJ2-3, with 9 positions matching TRBD2. CDR3 length: 16 residues. The V and J ends lost 4 bases and 5 bases, in that order; junction bases with no gene match: 11. The germline CDR1 and CDR2 sequences are SGHRS and YFSETQ. The DNA read from the CDR3 is TGCGCCAGCAGCCTGTTGGCGGGAGGGCTTATAGATACG. Its protein is CASSLLAGGLIDT. The complete CDR3 sequence is CASSLLAGGLIDTQYF.

As to this clone: The observed sequence ends 3 residues before the CDR3 terminus, with the missing tail filled in from the germline J gene. The rearrangement joins TRBV5-1 to TRBJ1-2; TRBD1 aligns across 7 bases. Germline V gene data show CDR1 as SGHRS and CDR2 as YFSETQ. This CDR3 has 13 residues. The CDR3 reads CASSPEGAGGYTF. Partial CDR3 DNA: TGCGCCAGCAGCCCGGAGGGGGCCGGGGGC.

As to this clone: The CDR3 goes on 3 residues after the read ends, and that part is filled in from the germline J gene. The chain is built from TRBV19 and TRBJ2-3; TRBD2 might be the D (5 bases). The germline gives CDR1 LNHDA, CDR2 SQIVND (reference sequence). This CDR3 is built from 13 residues. With 7 bases removed from V and 3 bases from J, the gap between germline ends came to 11 bases. The sequenced part of the CDR3 DNA is TGTGCCAGTACCTTCCGGGGAACAGATACG. As protein: CASTFRGTDT. The whole CDR3 protein reads CASTFRGTDTQYF.

Comment on this clone: The DNA ends 3 residues before the CDR3 does, and the rest of the CDR3 is filled in from the germline J gene. The chain recombines TRBV10-2 with TRBJ2-3, with TRBD2 matching over 7 bases. Per the germline V gene, CDR1 is WSHSY and CDR2 is SAAADI. CDR3 length: 14 amino acids. The ends lost 3 bases at V and 4 bases at J; junction bases unmatched: 4. The part of the CDR3 DNA that was read is TGCGCCAGCAGTGAAGGCGGGAGTGCAGATACG. Translating gives CASSEGGSADT. The entire CDR3 reads CASSEGGSADTQYF.

Partial CDR3 DNA: TGTGCCAGCAGTGTCGATTTGGGGGACAGAACCTACGAG. Its translation: CASSVDLGDRTYE. In full, the CDR3 is CASSVDLGDRTYEQYF. This rearrangement joins TRBV2 to TRBJ2-7; TRBD1 agrees at 7 bases. The CDR3 goes on 3 residues after the read ends, and that part is filled in from the germline J gene. Germline CDR1 reads SNHLY; CDR2 reads FYNNEI. The V gene end was trimmed by 4 bases and the J gene end by 2 bases; junction bases not matched to a gene: 11. The CDR3 is 16 amino acids.

On this clone itself: Read coverage stops 3 residues before the CDR3 terminus; the germline J gene supplies the remainder. The chain recombines TRBV29-1 with TRBJ1-1; 7 nucleotides agree with TRBD1. V dropped 7 bases and J dropped 1; count of bases not matched to a gene: 6. The germline CDR1 and CDR2 sequences are SQVTM and ANQGSEA. The CDR3 runs 13 residues. The sequenced CDR3 bases are TGCAGCGGCGGGGACAGAGCGAACACTGAA. Translated, it gives CSGGDRANTE. The whole CDR3 protein reads CSGGDRANTEAFF.

Notes on this clone: Coverage ceases 3 residues before the CDR3 finishes, and the germline J gene fills in the end. This sequence joins TRBV5-1 and TRBJ1-2, with 7 bases lining up with TRBD1. Per the germline V gene, CDR1 is SGHRS and CDR2 is YFSETQ. CDR3 length: 15 residues. Trimming took 0 bases from V and 3 from J; bases not matched to a gene: 5. The part of the CDR3 DNA that was read is TGCGCCAGCAGCTTGGTGCTAGGGACAGACTATGGC. Amino acids: CASSLVLGTDYG. The complete CDR3 sequence is CASSLVLGTDYGYTF.